These 6 T cell receptor beta chains came from one sample sequenced in a study of T-cell reconstitution after alpha-beta-depleted transplantation in children. Unique molecular identifiers were incorporated during preparation of the TCRbeta library. TCRdb recomputed calls from the PCR reads with MiXCR, one row per CDR3 protein. The sample contains 120,000 to 150,000 distinct CDR3 sequences, roughly 9% of which appear only once. This specimen consisted of PBMCs, mostly from graft donor cells, obtained 180 days after TCRalphabeta/CD19-depleted stem cell transplant. The origin of the receptors is a female patient aged 2-10 years who had a stem cell transplant for congenital amegakaryocytic thrombocytopenia, so the T cells may come from the graft donor.

A few counts support this clonotype. The J gene is TRBJ2-1, the V gene TRBV28; 9 nucleotides line up with TRBD2. This CDR3 comprises 15 residues. The V and J ends lost 3 bases and 7 bases, in that order; junction bases with no gene match: 7. Germline-derived CDR1 and CDR2 are MDHEN and SYDVKM. The CDR3 DNA is TGTGCCAGCAGTTTGTTAGCGGGAGAAAAAAATGAGCAGTTCTTC. It is translated as CASSLLAGEKNEQFF.

This clonotype appeared many times. This chain connects TRBV29-1 to TRBJ2-2, with D uncertain. The length of the CDR3 is 13 residues. The V end lost 4 bases, the J end lost 7 bases, and 13 bases lay between the germline ends. The V gene's germline CDR1 is SQVTM and CDR2 ANQGSEA. The CDR3 is CSVVGHSGGELFF. CDR3 coding DNA: TGCAGCGTTGTTGGTCATTCGGGCGGGGAGCTGTTTTTT.

This clonotype was recorded a few times. This chain connects TRBV28 to TRBJ2-7; D uncertain. The germline V gene encodes CDR1 MDHEN and CDR2 SYDVKM. Trimming removed 4 bases from V and 6 bases from J, with 19 bases in between. The CDR3 is 15 residues long. CDR3 sequence: CASSWRWARLGEQYF. CDR3 DNA sequence: TGTGCCAGCAGTTGGCGGTGGGCAAGGCTAGGCGAGCAGTACTTC.

This clonotype was observed a handful of times. V usage is TRBV29-1 and J usage is TRBJ1-2; D is unresolved. Germline lookup yields CDR1 SQVTM and CDR2 ANQGSEA. This CDR3 is built from 12 residues. The V gene lost 4 bases and the J gene lost 4 bases, with 10 bases spanning the gap. CDR3 loop: CSVGPWGYGYTF. DNA of the CDR3: TGCAGCGTTGGACCCTGGGGCTATGGCTACACCTTC.

This clonotype occurred many times. The V call is TRBV28, the J call TRBJ2-5, with D tentatively TRBD1 (7 bases). V dropped 7 bases and J dropped 4 bases, with 13 bases sitting between them. The germline V gene encodes CDR1 MDHEN and CDR2 SYDVKM. The CDR3 is made up of 13 amino acids. As DNA, the CDR3 is TGTGCCAGCATCGGTCAGGGGGGAGAGACCCAGTACTTC. Amino acid sequence: CASIGQGGETQYF.

The table lists this clonotype with many counts. This rearrangement joins TRBV7-2 to TRBJ2-5, with D possibly being TRBD2 (5 bases). Looked up from germline, CDR1 is SGHTA and CDR2 is FQGNSA. V was trimmed by 0 bases and J by 5 bases, leaving 13 bases between them. The CDR3 spans 15 residues. For the CDR3, the DNA is TGTGCCAGCAGCTTAGCGATCCGGGGTGGGGAGACCCAGTACTTC. It codes for CASSLAIRGGETQYF.